This entry concerns a single T cell receptor beta chain. This receptor's antigen is unknown. Per-base quality was not reported, and no clone a single base away is much larger than it. Trimming costs V 3 bases and J 0 bases, and their ends lie 15 bases apart. From cysteine to phenylalanine, the CDR3 is 16 amino acids long. The sequence is cut down to CDR3 DNA, 48 bases in frame from base 1. The CDR1 and CDR2 encoded by the germline V gene are SGHDN and FVKESK. This sample was taken from a study of patients and donors after allogeneic stem cell transplantation (dated by TCRdb to about 2020). The method was RT-PCR. Sequencing took place on a NextSeq 550. The public reads were run again by TCRdb, first through fastp at Q25 and then through MiXCR, and only productive beta chains were kept. Identical CDR3 protein sequences are pooled into one entry, listed with their most common genes and DNA. This sample lists approximately 150,000 distinct CDR3 sequences; more than 20% were detected once. The top ten constitute 25% to 30% of the sample.

The receptor's source is a human donor who was either an allogeneic HSCT recipient or a stem cell or donor lymphocyte infusion donor (not recorded which). It is not recorded whose cells these are; they may come from a transplant donor. The sequencing sample was made of blood, either unsorted or a sorted T cell fraction (not recorded which). The sequence is built from TRBV14 and TRBJ2-7, with the D gene call left open. CDR3 region: CASSQSRTVSSYEQYF. The nucleotide sequence reads as follows: TGTGCCAGCAGCCAGTCCCGGACGGTAAGCTCCTACGAGCAGTACTTC.